This T cell receptor beta chain was sequenced during a study of tumor-infiltrating lymphocytes in localized non-small cell lung cancer. Study as a whole: Several tumor histologies, both smoking statuses, and some post-neoadjuvant chemotherapy samples were included. Tumor tissue and non-adjacent uninvolved lung came from each patient.

Study-level results: Each assay used a separate piece of the same tissue.

Method: immunoSEQ multiplex PCR; TCRdb's copy keeps in-frame clones and lacks some. The table has about 11,000 clones, about 86% seen once. This CDR3 spans 11 amino acids. Germline V gene sequence: CDR1 MNHNY, CDR2 SVGAGI (reference sequence). Trimming took 2 bases from V and 8 from J, leaving 6 bases between them. In this sample, this clone turned up once. Its antigen is as yet unknown. The chain employs TRBV6-6 and TRBJ1-2, with D unresolved. Source material: uninvolved lung tissue not adjacent to the tumor. The receptor was derived from a human donor with non-small cell lung cancer. The CDR3 loop is CASSYDAGYTF. The DNA of the CDR3 is TGTGCCAGCAGTTACGACGCGGGCTACACCTTC.